This T cell receptor (beta chain) comes out of a study of long-term antiretroviral therapy in people with HIV (dated by TCRdb to 2022 to 2024). Some background on the complete study: The earliest samples were collected approximately a decade before the 2015 WHO recommendation for immediate ART, a period when ART was typically delayed until CD4 counts fell. This retrospective serial study examined whether starting ART and sustained HIV suppression were associated with changes in the composition and diversity of the TRB repertoire in peripheral blood. No cross-contamination during QIAcube processing turned up in test extractions that ran a monoclonal T-cell line alongside some 34 polyclonal samples. Among the 25 to 35 participants with HIV, eleven were female. A total of some 200 cryopreserved PBMC samples came from 25 to 30 adults with confirmed HIV infection and were collected serially over a mean of approximately six years (range 1-12). Study-wide findings and limitations: Limited PBMC availability meant only the TCR beta chain was sequenced, without alpha chain pairing. The samples were dated from the mid-2000s to the late 2010s, and the ART regimens that were used may be less effective than current ART regimens. HIV repertoires had narrower CDR3 length ranges than controls, and the network structure suggested an antigen-experienced repertoire that shifted only slightly toward naive after ART. Because pre-ART samples had limited cell numbers, profiling was done on unsorted PBMC rather than on sorted CD4+ and CD8+ T cells. A significant increase in TRB diversity was found to be associated with ART initiation, although TRB diversity was observed to remain significantly below that of transplant donor controls even after long-term ART. No data were available on ART adherence, viral resistance or therapy changes, limiting inferences about post-ART repertoire changes. The repertoire was dominated across all time points by expanded TRB clones identified before ART initiation, although this dominance was seen to fluctuate and to decrease in many PLHIV after ART.

Concerning this clone: The antigen it binds to is not known. No base qualities exist here, and no much larger clone lies one base off it.

The immunoSEQ hsTCRB v3.0 assay was used at survey level resolution for TRB variable region sequencing. A depth of roughly 35,000-50,000 T-cell genomes per sample was targeted for TRB sequencing. TRB libraries were pooled and sequenced on an Illumina MiSeq using a v3 150-cycle kit. In the source study's methods: Repertoire analysis was run in R within a reproducible Nextflow workflow that covered QC, data transformation and analysis. LymphoSeq2, an R package for exploring AIRR-Seq data, was used to implement custom analyses. A handful of samples that produced fewer than 5000 total TRB sequences were removed, so 188 HIV repertoires were analyzed. Of the roughly 180 retained HIV repertoires, 59 were collected before and 120 to 130 after ART initiation. Repertoires were downsampled to 5000 TRB nucleotide sequences, and summary statistics were averaged over 100 downsampling iterations. TRB sequences were retained for analysis only if CDR3 regions of at least seven amino acids were present. Two measures captured diversity: a Shannon entropy-derived clonality score and the Gini coefficient. In the repertoire networks, any two of the top 5000 CDR3 amino acid sequences were connected whenever the two sequences differed by an edit distance of one. For TRB CDR3 amino acid sequences, antigen specificity groups and MHC restriction were predicted with GLIPH2. To flag known CMV, EBV, HIV or tissue antigen associations, CDR3 amino acid sequences were matched against VDJdb and McPAS-TCR. Pre-ART, post-ART and control groups were compared with Wilcoxon signed-rank tests and Holm-Bonferroni correction. The table was pulled from immuneACCESS by TCRdb, which kept in-frame rearrangements only. Such tables lose some clones; where checked, under half of the loss comes from unresolved V genes, and the rest has no known cause. The V and J calls and clone size come from that table; D and trimming were worked out from the DNA. This sample holds tens of thousands of clones; roughly 87% were observed only once. The ten largest clonotypes hold roughly 5% of the sample.

Inclusion was restricted to participants for whom at least one PBMC sample before ART initiation and at least two post-ART samples were available. Treatment was received in the United States of America by all participants with HIV. Before DNA extraction, cryopreserved samples of about 0.95-11 million PBMC were thawed and then washed. At the time of the earliest PBMC sample, participants with HIV were aged between roughly 23 and 60 years. PBMC samples were contributed by each participant from 1-4 timepoints before ART initiation and 2-8 timepoints after ART initiation, with a median of 7 samples. Serial HIV viral load, CD4+ T-cell count, ART history and demographic data were obtained for every participant. Using a Qiagen kit on a QIAcube, genomic DNA was extracted from unsorted PBMC, with samples processed in batches of 12. Based on the germline V gene, the CDR1 and CDR2 sequences are SGHVS and FQNEAQ. V is pared back by 5 bases and J by 2 bases, with 16 bases lying between the germline termini. From the cysteine through the valine, the CDR3 covers 15 amino acids. Only the CDR3 DNA is retained, 45 bases long and in frame from the first base.

The chain joins TRBV7-8 to TRBJ2-7; tentative D gene TRBD1, with 6 bases matching. The sequenced sample was unsorted PBMCs, obtained 1.1 years before starting antiretroviral therapy. The sequence came from a woman aged 30 to 39 with HIV. The sequenced DNA: TGTGCCAGCAGCAGCACCCCCGACAGGACCTACGAGCAGTACGTC. Its amino acids are CASSSTPDRTYEQYV.